These 23 T cell receptor beta chains originate from one sample sequenced in a study of blood T cell repertoires in COVID-19. Only in-frame clones appear in the TCRdb table, and some are missing; sequencing was by immunoSEQ multiplex PCR. The data contain 85,000 to 130,000 clones, about four fifths of them singletons. The sequenced sample consisted of peripheral blood. The receptors originated from a man aged 55 to 70 with acute or convalescent COVID-19.

This chain connects TRBV5-1 to TRBJ2-3, with D possibly matching TRBD2 (6 bases). Between the trimmed V and J ends, which lost 5 bases and 0 bases, there was a span of 13 bases. The CDR3 length is 15 residues. The germline gives CDR1 SGHRS, CDR2 YFSETQ. The CDR3 spells CASRTISGSTDTQYF. The CDR3 DNA follows: TGCGCCAGCAGGACTATTAGCGGAAGCACAGATACGCAGTATTTT.

This chain uses TRBV11-3 with TRBJ2-5; 10 bases fit TRBD2. J was trimmed by 4 bases and V by 2 bases; bases with no gene match: 7. Germline values: CDR1 SGHNT, CDR2 YENEEA. The CDR3 has 16 residues. DNA of the CDR3: TGTGCCAGCAGCTTACGGGCTAGCGGGAGCACAGAGACCCAGTACTTC. Protein sequence: CASSLRASGSTETQYF.

This rearrangement joins TRBV5-4 to TRBJ2-3; D gene ambiguous. The V end lost 2 bases, the J end lost 4 bases, and 8 bases lay between the germline ends. The germline V gene has CDR1 SGHNT and CDR2 YYREEE (reference sequence). The CDR3 is made up of 13 amino acids. This CDR3 is CASSFAPADTQYF. In nucleotides, the CDR3 is TGTGCCAGCAGCTTTGCCCCAGCAGATACGCAGTATTTT.

The chain has TRBV24-1 and TRBJ2-7; D is ambiguous. V lost 4 bases, J lost 2 bases, and 23 bases lay in between. This CDR3 is 18 amino acids long. Germline V gives CDR1 KGHDR, CDR2 SFDVKD. The CDR3 is CATSDPPRAGTETYEQYF. CDR3 DNA sequence: TGTGCCACCAGTGACCCGCCGCGAGCAGGAACCGAGACCTACGAGCAGTACTTC.

The CDR3 nucleotides read TGCGCCAGCAGCCGAGAAGGGAGCATCGCCAGCGAGCAGTACTTC. Translated: CASSREGSIASEQYF. This rearrangement joins TRBV5-1 to TRBJ2-7; D is perhaps TRBD2 (5 bases). Germline CDR1 reads SGHRS; CDR2 reads YFSETQ. The CDR3 is made up of 15 amino acids. V gave up 4 bases and J gave up 6 bases, with 20 bases separating them.

This clone was recorded at least ten times. V gene TRBV12-3 or TRBV12-4 combines with J gene TRBJ1-2, with D maybe TRBD1 (6 bases). The CDR3 has 13 amino acids. Deletions cut 7 bases from V and 4 bases from J, with 13 bases between. CDR3 amino acids: CASISQGSYGYTF. CDR3 bases: TGTGCCAGCATCTCACAGGGTTCCTATGGCTACACCTTC.

This clone is medium-sized in the sample. The chain uses TRBV6-1 and TRBJ1-5, with TRBD1 matching 8 bases. The germline gives CDR1 MNHNS, CDR2 SASEGT. Germline trimming cut 2 bases from V and 4 bases from J; bases unmatched to any gene: 7. This CDR3 has 16 residues. CDR3 region: CASSEIDGQGNQPQHF. In DNA form, the CDR3 reads TGTGCCAGCAGTGAAATCGACGGACAGGGAAATCAGCCCCAGCATTTT.

The rearrangement uses TRBV24-1 and TRBJ2-7, with TRBD2 matching over 7 bases. This CDR3 is built from 14 residues. Germline V gene data show CDR1 as KGHDR and CDR2 as SFDVKD. After removal of 3 bases from V and 2 bases from J, the junction contained 3 bases not matched to a gene. CDR3 sequence reads: CATSDQAGTYEQYV. CDR3 coding DNA: TGTGCCACCAGTGATCAAGCGGGAACCTACGAGCAGTACGTC.

J is TRBJ1-3 and V is TRBV3-1 (or the pseudogene TRBV3-2); D ambiguous. CDR3 size: 13 residues. The germline V and J ends were trimmed by 4 bases and 0 bases, with 4 bases remaining between them. CDR1 is LGHDT, CDR2 YNNKEL, per germline (reference sequence). CDR3 sequence: CASSRLSGNTIYF. CDR3 bases: TGTGCCAGCAGCCGACTCTCTGGAAACACCATATATTTT.

This clone was seen just once. The V call is TRBV19, the J call TRBJ1-1; perhaps TRBD1 as D (6 bases). The CDR3 contains 13 residues. V was shortened by 2 bases and J by 10 bases, with 14 bases between the two germline ends. Per germline, CDR1 LNHDA and CDR2 SQIVND (reference sequence). CDR3 bases: TGTGCCAGTAGTATACTCGAGGGGGTTGGAGCTTTCTTT. This codes for CASSILEGVGAFF.

This sequence joins TRBV5-1 and TRBJ2-7, with 12 bases aligning to TRBD1. The CDR3 has 14 amino acids. CDR1 and CDR2 (germline): SGHRS, YFSETQ. With V trimmed by 3 bases and J by 4 bases, 2 bases remained unmatched. CDR3 loop: CASSWGQGAYEQYF. The CDR3 nucleotides are TGCGCCAGCAGCTGGGGACAGGGGGCTTACGAGCAGTACTTC.

This clone was observed a handful of times. The rearrangement links TRBV29-1 to TRBJ2-3, with a weak D call TRBD2 (6 bases). CDR1 and CDR2 from the germline V gene are SQVTM and ANQGSEA. Trimming shortened V by 6 bases and J by 4 bases, and 20 bases separated the two germline ends. CDR3 size: 15 residues. The CDR3 protein is CSVSAGTASSDTQYF. CDR3 in DNA: TGCAGCGTGAGCGCCGGGACTGCAAGCTCAGATACGCAGTATTTT.

The gene calls are TRBV14 and TRBJ2-3, with TRBD2 matching over 7 bases. Germline CDR1 reads SGHDN; CDR2 reads FVKESK. V gave up 4 bases and J gave up 2 bases; unmatched junction bases: 3. This CDR3 has 14 residues. The CDR3 protein is CASSRAGLTDTQYF. CDR3 coding DNA: TGTGCCAGCAGCCGAGCGGGACTCACAGATACGCAGTATTTT.

Of note for this clone: One junction end disagrees with the germline gene, perhaps due to a read error. J is TRBJ2-1 and V is TRBV7-7; TRBD2 matches 11 bases. This CDR3 spans 20 amino acids. Germline values: CDR1 SSHAT, CDR2 FNYEAQ (reference sequence). CDR3 sequence (DNA): TGTGCTAGCAGCTTAGCGCGGTCTAGCGGGAGGATCAGCTCCTACAATGAGCAGTTCTTC. The encoded protein is CASSLARSSGRISSYNEQFF.

The chain combines TRBV25-1 with TRBJ1-4; D not certain. Between the trimmed V and J ends, which lost 5 bases and 8 bases, there was a span of 15 bases. The CDR3 has 14 residues. The germline V gene encodes CDR1 MGHDK and CDR2 SYGVNS. The CDR3 protein is CASSKEGVREKLFF. The DNA for the CDR3 is TGTGCCAGCAGTAAGGAGGGAGTCAGGGAAAAACTGTTTTTT.

This chain links TRBV12-3 or TRBV12-4 with TRBJ1-5, with D unclear. V shed 6 bases and J shed 5 bases, with 11 bases lying between them. CDR3 size: 13 residues. The CDR3 DNA is TGTGCCAGCAGGGGCACCGGCTATCAGCCCCAGCATTTT. It is translated as CASRGTGYQPQHF.

The chain joins TRBV29-1 to TRBJ1-1, with D maybe TRBD1 (6 bases). V was cut by 6 bases and J by 0 bases, with 14 bases left in between. CDR3 length equals 14 residues. Germline CDR1 SQVTM, CDR2 ANQGSEA. DNA for the CDR3: TGCAGCGTCAGTGTGGGACACCTGAACACTGAAGCTTTCTTT. It codes for CSVSVGHLNTEAFF.

The V and J genes are TRBV24-1 and TRBJ2-1; the D is unclear. The CDR3 has 16 residues. The ends were cut back, 1 base at V and 0 bases at J, with 9 bases in the middle. Germline V CDR1 and CDR2: KGHDR, SFDVKD. Written as DNA, the CDR3 is TGTGCCACCAGTGATTTTCTCCCGAGCTCCTACAATGAGCAGTTCTTC. This translates into CATSDFLPSSYNEQFF.

The chain carries TRBV5-1 and TRBJ2-1; TRBD1 matches 9 bases. Germline CDR1 reads SGHRS; CDR2 reads YFSETQ. The CDR3 extends over 15 amino acids. Trimming removed 4 bases from V and 7 bases from J; junction bases left unmatched: 9. DNA for the CDR3: TGCGCCAGCAGCCCTGGTGGACAGGGGTTTAATGAGCAGTTCTTC. It encodes CASSPGGQGFNEQFF.

This chain uses TRBV20-1 with TRBJ1-5; possible D gene TRBD1, 6 bases. Germline CDR1 is DFQATT and CDR2 is SNEGSKA (reference sequence). The CDR3 is 11 residues long. With 1 base removed from V and 11 bases from J, the gap between germline ends came to 9 bases. The CDR3 DNA reads as TGCAGTGCTAGAGCAGGGGCAGCCCAGCATTTT. It codes for CSARAGAAQHF.

V usage is TRBV27 and J usage is TRBJ2-1; tentatively, D is TRBD2 (5 bases). The ends were cut back, 5 bases at V and 9 bases at J, with 17 bases in the middle. Germline lookup yields CDR1 MNHEY and CDR2 SMNVEV (reference sequence). This CDR3 region has 14 residues. The CDR3 DNA sequence: TGTGCCAGCAGTCCTATCGCTAGCAGTGGTGAGCAGTTCTTC. Its protein product is CASSPIASSGEQFF.

CDR3 DNA sequence: TGTGCCTGGACCGACAGGGGAAGAAAGACCCAGTACTTC. Encoded protein: CAWTDRGRKTQYF. The chain carries TRBV30 and TRBJ2-5; 8 positions agree with TRBD1. Germline assignment: CDR1 GTSNPN and CDR2 SVGIG (reference sequence). V gave up 4 bases and J gave up 6 bases; unmatched junction bases: 7. The CDR3 consists of 13 residues. The full variable domain, its missing parts supplied by reference TRBV30 and TRBJ2-5, is SQTIHQWPATLVQPVGSPLSLECTVEGTSNPNLYWYRQAAGRGLQLLFYSVGIGQISSEVPQNLSASRPQDRQFILSSKKLLLSDSGFYLCAWTDRGRKTQYFGPGTRLLVL.

In this sample, this clone turned up a few times. The J gene is TRBJ1-6, the V gene TRBV6-5; weak D call: TRBD1 (5 bases). V was clipped by 11 bases and J by 0 bases, with 11 bases between them. The germline CDR1 and CDR2 sequences are MNHEY and SVGAGI. The CDR3 sequence is 14 residues long. This CDR3 is CAAIRGSYNSPLHF. The CDR3 bases are TGTGCCGCGATTAGGGGCTCCTATAATTCACCCCTCCACTTT.